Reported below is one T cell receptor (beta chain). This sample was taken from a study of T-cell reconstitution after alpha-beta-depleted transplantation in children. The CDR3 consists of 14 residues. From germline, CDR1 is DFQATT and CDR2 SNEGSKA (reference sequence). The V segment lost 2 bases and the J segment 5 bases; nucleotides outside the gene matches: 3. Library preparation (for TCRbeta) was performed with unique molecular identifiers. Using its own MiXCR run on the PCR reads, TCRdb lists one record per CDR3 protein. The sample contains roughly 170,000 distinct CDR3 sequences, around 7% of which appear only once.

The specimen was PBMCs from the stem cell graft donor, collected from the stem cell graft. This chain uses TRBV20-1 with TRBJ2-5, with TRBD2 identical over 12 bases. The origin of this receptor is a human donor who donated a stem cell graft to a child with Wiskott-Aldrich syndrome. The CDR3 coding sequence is TGCAGTGCTAGACTAGCGGGGGGGCTTGAGACCCAGTACTTC. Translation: CSARLAGGLETQYF.